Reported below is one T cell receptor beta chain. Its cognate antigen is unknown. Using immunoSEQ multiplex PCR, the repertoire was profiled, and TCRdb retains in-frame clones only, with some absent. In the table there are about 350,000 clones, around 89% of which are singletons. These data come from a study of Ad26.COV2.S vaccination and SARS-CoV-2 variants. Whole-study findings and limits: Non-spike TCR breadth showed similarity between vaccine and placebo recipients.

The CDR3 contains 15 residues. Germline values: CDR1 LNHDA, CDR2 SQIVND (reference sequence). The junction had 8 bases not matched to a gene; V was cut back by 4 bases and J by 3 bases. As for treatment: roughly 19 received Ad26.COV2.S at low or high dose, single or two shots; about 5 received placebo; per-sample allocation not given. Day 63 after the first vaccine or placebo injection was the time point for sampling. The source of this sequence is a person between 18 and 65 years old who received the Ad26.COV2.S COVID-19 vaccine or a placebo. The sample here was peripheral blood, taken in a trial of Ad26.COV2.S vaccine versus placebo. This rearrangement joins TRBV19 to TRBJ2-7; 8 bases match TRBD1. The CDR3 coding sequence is TGTGCCAGTAGTAAGGGACAGGTGACAATCTACGAGCAGTACTTC. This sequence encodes CASSKGQVTIYEQYF.